The 2 T cell receptor beta chains listed next were all sequenced from one sample in a study of blood T cell repertoires in COVID-19. The method was immunoSEQ multiplex PCR; TCRdb's version includes in-frame clones alone and lacks a portion of them. The data contain 150,000 or so clones, around 80% of them singletons. What was sequenced was peripheral blood. These receptors all stem from a human donor with acute or convalescent COVID-19. The donor label of this sample is uncertain.

This chain joins TRBV6-1 and TRBJ2-1, with D unclear. V was pared by 2 bases and J by 10 bases, with 3 bases between. In germline, CDR1 is MNHNS, CDR2 SASEGT. The CDR3 extends over 10 amino acids. In nucleotides, the CDR3 is TGTGCCAGCAGTGAACGGGAGCAGTTCTTC. It is translated as CASSEREQFF.

V usage is TRBV5-1 and J usage is TRBJ1-4; the match to TRBD1 covers 8 bases. The germline CDR1 and CDR2 sequences are SGHRS and YFSETQ. V trimming: 4 bases; J trimming: 8 bases; junction bases outside the gene matches: 7. The CDR3 totals 14 residues. The CDR3 nucleotides are TGCGCCAGCAGCGCACGGACAGGGAACGAAAAACTGTTTTTT. Encoded protein: CASSARTGNEKLFF. Full variable domain (missing parts from reference TRBV5-1 and TRBJ1-4): KAGVTQTPRYLIKTRGQQVTLSCSPISGHRSVSWYQQTPGQGLQFLFEYFSETQRNKGNFPGRFSGRQFSNSRSEMNVSTLELGDSALYLCASSARTGNEKLFFGSGTQLSVL.